A selection of T cell receptor beta chains follows, all from one sample in a study of cytomegalovirus exposure and HLA in healthy donors. The assay was immunoSEQ multiplex PCR, and TCRdb's table has in-frame clones only and misses some. The sample lists 250,000 to 350,000 clones; 70% to 90% were seen once. The sample consisted of PBMCs. The source is a man aged 35 to 55 in good health and CMV-seropositive. CDR3s include the opening cysteine and the closing phenylalanine or tryptophan. D genes are given only for firm matches. Size values are once, few and many counts, or a class for expanded clones, and some rows have none.

j_gene,v_gene,abundance,d_gene,CDR3aa,CDR3nt
TRBJ2-1,TRBV27,-,TRBD2,CASSSETSGYNEQFF,TGTGCCAGCAGTTCGGAAACTAGCGGATACAATGAGCAGTTCTTC
TRBJ1-2,TRBV27,-,-,CASSLRAGAFYGYTF,TGTGCCAGCAGTTTAAGAGCAGGGGCCTTCTATGGCTACACCTTC
TRBJ1-2,TRBV5-1,-,-,CASSLHDGLGSYGYTF,TGCGCCAGCAGCTTGCACGACGGCCTTGGGAGCTATGGCTACACCTTC
TRBJ1-4,TRBV6-1,few,TRBD1,CASSTGQGDEKLFF,TGTGCCAGCAGTACCGGACAGGGGGATGAAAAACTGTTTTTT
TRBJ2-2,TRBV2,-,-,CASSEVGLLNTGELFF,TGTGCCAGCAGTGAAGTAGGACTACTGAACACCGGGGAGCTGTTTTTT
TRBJ2-7,TRBV10-3,-,TRBD2,CAISEFGTSGSEQYF,TGTGCCATCAGTGAGTTCGGGACTAGCGGGAGCGAGCAGTACTTC
TRBJ2-7,TRBV28,-,-,CASSLSGLRYEQYF,TGTGCCAGCAGTTTATCCGGACTCCGCTACGAGCAGTACTTC
TRBJ2-1,TRBV29-1,-,-,CSALGHVGRSYNEQFF,TGCAGCGCCCTTGGACACGTTGGCCGCTCCTACAATGAGCAGTTCTTC
TRBJ1-1,TRBV10-3,-,TRBD1,CAIRETTGAGTEAFF,TGTGCCATCAGGGAGACCACAGGGGCCGGCACTGAAGCTTTCTTT
TRBJ1-3,TRBV27,-,-,CASSLAGGGNTIYF,TGTGCCAGCAGTTTAGCGGGTGGTGGAAACACCATATATTTT
TRBJ1-1,TRBV28,-,-,CASSLQGLNTEAFF,TGTGCCAGCAGTTTACAGGGGCTAAACACTGAAGCTTTCTTT
TRBJ2-5,TRBV5-6,-,-,CASSLAKGVAGIGETQYF,TGTGCCAGCAGCTTGGCCAAGGGGGTAGCGGGTATCGGGGAGACCCAGTACTTC
TRBJ1-1,TRBV2,-,TRBD1,CASNPYPGQDTAFF,TGTGCCAGCAACCCTTACCCGGGACAGGACACAGCTTTCTTT
TRBJ1-1,TRBV19,-,-,CASSLQGRGTEAFF,TGTGCCAGTAGCCTACAGGGAAGGGGCACTGAAGCTTTCTTT
TRBJ1-5,TRBV27,-,-,CASSFSTGQPQHF,TGTGCCAGCAGTTTCTCCACGGGGCAGCCCCAGCATTTT
TRBJ2-3,TRBV30,-,TRBD2,CAWGGLAGGPSTDTQYF,TGTGCCTGGGGTGGACTAGCGGGAGGACCTAGCACAGATACGCAGTATTTT
TRBJ1-1,TRBV5-6,few,TRBD1,CASSLGTARLSNTEAFF,TGTGCCAGCAGCCTCGGGACAGCGCGTCTCAGCAATACTGAAGCTTTCTTT
TRBJ2-1,TRBV10-1,once,TRBD2,CASSETSGLVTYNEQFF,TGCGCCAGCAGTGAGACTAGCGGGCTGGTAACGTACAATGAGCAGTTCTTC
TRBJ2-3,TRBV7-2,-,-,CASSVQSTDTQYF,TGTGCCAGCAGCGTCCAAAGCACAGATACGCAGTATTTT